Following are 28 T cell receptor beta chains from one sample sequenced in a study of blood T cell repertoires in COVID-19. Libraries were prepared by immunoSEQ multiplex PCR; TCRdb keeps only in-frame clonotypes and omits some of them. The sample lists roughly 220,000 clones, around 88% occurring once. Sequencing was carried out using PBMCs or T cells enriched from blood (not recorded which). The receptors here all came from a woman in her 50s with acute COVID-19.

This rearrangement joins TRBV30 to TRBJ1-4; D may be TRBD1 (6 bases). V gave up 4 bases and J gave up 14 bases, with 14 bases separating them. Germline V gives CDR1 GTSNPN, CDR2 SVGIG (reference sequence). CDR3 length: 11 residues. The CDR3 coding sequence is TGTGCCTGGACTAAGGGGCAGGGGCTGTTTTTT. Translation: CAWTKGQGLFF.

This chain links TRBV15 with TRBJ1-5; D is undetermined. V lost 2 bases and J 6 bases, leaving 8 bases between the germline ends. The CDR3 loop spans 13 amino acids. Germline CDR1 is LNHNV and CDR2 is YYDKDF (reference sequence). The CDR3 loop is CATSRQEGQPQHF. The CDR3 nucleotides are TGTGCCACCAGCAGACAGGAGGGTCAGCCCCAGCATTTT.

V and J are TRBV7-2 and TRBJ2-7; D is possibly TRBD1 (5 bases). CDR1 and CDR2 (germline): SGHTA, FQGNSA. V shed 5 bases and J shed 0 bases, with 17 bases lying between them. This CDR3 is built from 16 residues. CDR3 amino acids: CASSPQTESSSYEQYF. DNA for the CDR3: TGTGCCAGCAGCCCCCAGACAGAGTCGAGCTCCTACGAGCAGTACTTC.

The chain uses TRBV28 and TRBJ1-4; D is unresolved. This CDR3 region has 10 residues. V lost 8 bases and J lost 10, with 8 bases in between. CDR1 MDHEN and CDR2 SYDVKM come from the germline V gene. The CDR3 spells CASRGGKLFF. The DNA of the CDR3 is TGTGCCAGCCGGGGAGGAAAACTGTTTTTT.

The V and J genes are TRBV12-5 and TRBJ2-7; the match to TRBD2 covers 12 bases. From germline, CDR1 is LGHNT and CDR2 FRNRAP. V lost 7 bases to trimming and J lost 6 bases; unmatched junction nucleotides: 7. The CDR3 consists of 14 residues. The CDR3 region is CASASSGRAGEQYF. CDR3 DNA sequence: TGTGCTAGTGCCTCTAGCGGGAGGGCCGGCGAGCAGTACTTC.

The rearrangement uses TRBV27 and TRBJ2-7, with D possibly being TRBD1 (5 bases). Between the trimmed V and J ends, which lost 6 bases and 6 bases, there was a span of 21 bases. The CDR3 contains 15 residues. Germline lookup yields CDR1 MNHEY and CDR2 SMNVEV (reference sequence). The CDR3 coding sequence is TGTGCCAGCAGGCCCACTGGACAAGGTGTGGTCGAGCAGTACTTC. Its protein product is CASRPTGQGVVEQYF.

The chain combines TRBV21-1 with TRBJ1-5; the table calls TRBD1, which could not be checked here. TRBV21-1 is shown as a pseudogene. This CDR3 region has 15 residues. This CDR3 reads CASSKARGQSGPQHF. DNA for the CDR3: TGTGCCAGCAGCAAAGCAAGGGGACAGTCCGGGCCCCAGCATTTT.

The chain uses TRBV5-8 and TRBJ1-4, with 7 nucleotides matching TRBD1. This CDR3 comprises 15 residues. The V and J ends lost 4 bases and 4 bases, in that order; junction bases with no gene match: 7. Germline values: CDR1 SGHTS, CDR2 YDEGEE. DNA of the CDR3: TGTGCCAGCAGCCGGGACAGTGACTATAATGAAAAACTGTTTTTT. Amino acid sequence: CASSRDSDYNEKLFF.

The chain couples TRBV11-2 to TRBJ1-2; TRBD1 agrees at 7 bases. Germline V lookup: CDR1 SGHAT, CDR2 FQNNGV. The CDR3 sequence is 15 residues long. The junction had 14 bases not matched to a gene; V was cut back by 5 bases and J by 8 bases. The CDR3 is CASSEMGQTPGGYTF. CDR3 bases: TGTGCCAGCAGCGAGATGGGACAGACCCCGGGAGGCTACACCTTC.

This clone appeared once. V gene TRBV30 combines with J gene TRBJ1-1, with D possibly being TRBD1 (6 bases). This CDR3 is 13 amino acids long. Germline-derived CDR1 and CDR2 are GTSNPN and SVGIG (reference sequence). V was cut by 5 bases and J by 10 bases, with 20 bases left in between. The DNA for the CDR3 is TGTGCCTGGGGAATCAACAGGGTTTCTGGAGCTTTCTTT. Protein sequence: CAWGINRVSGAFF.

CDR3 residues: CASNDRGPGNTIYF. The DNA for the CDR3 is TGTGCCAGCAACGACAGGGGCCCTGGAAACACCATATATTTT. The chain carries TRBV28 and TRBJ1-3; 8 positions agree with TRBD1. CDR3 length: 14 residues. The germline CDR1 and CDR2 sequences are MDHEN and SYDVKM. J gave up 2 bases and V 7 bases, and 4 bases lay outside the gene matches. Using reference TRBV28 and TRBJ1-3 for the parts outside the CDR3, the full variable domain is DVKVTQSSRYLVKRTGEKVFLECVQDMDHENMFWYRQDPGLGLRLIYFSYDVKMKEKGDIPEGYSVSREKKERFSLILESASTNQTSMYLCASNDRGPGNTIYFGEGSWLTVV.

Here the CDR3 reads CAISKRTSADNEQFF. The DNA for the CDR3 is TGTGCCATCAGTAAACGGACTAGCGCTGACAATGAGCAGTTCTTC. The chain links TRBV10-3 to TRBJ2-1; TRBD2 aligns across 9 bases. V shed 5 bases and J 5 bases; nucleotides not matched to a gene: 7. The CDR3 sequence is 15 residues long. CDR1 is ENHRY and CDR2 is SYGVKD in the germline V gene.

The V gene is TRBV27, the J gene TRBJ2-3; D perhaps matches TRBD2 (5 bases). Germline values: CDR1 MNHEY, CDR2 SMNVEV (reference sequence). Between the trimmed V and J ends, which lost 4 bases and 2 bases, there was a span of 19 bases. This CDR3 has 17 residues. CDR3 amino acids: CASSSFSLGEFTDTQYF. The CDR3 nucleotides read TGTGCCAGCAGTTCCTTTAGTCTTGGGGAGTTCACAGATACGCAGTATTTT.

The CDR3 sequence: CASSLWRLGGDSTDTQYF. The CDR3 DNA is TGTGCCAGCAGTTTATGGCGTCTTGGAGGGGACAGCACAGATACGCAGTATTTT. V and J are TRBV28 and TRBJ2-3; D might be TRBD2 (6 bases). The ends were cut back, 0 bases at V and 0 bases at J, with 16 bases in the middle. Germline CDR1 MDHEN, CDR2 SYDVKM. The CDR3 length is 18 residues. The whole variable domain, filled in from reference TRBV28 and TRBJ2-3, reads DVKVTQSSRYLVKRTGEKVFLECVQDMDHENMFWYRQDPGLGLRLIYFSYDVKMKEKGDIPEGYSVSREKKERFSLILESASTNQTSMYLCASSLWRLGGDSTDTQYFGPGTRLTVL.

The rearrangement links TRBV2 to TRBJ2-4, with TRBD2 matching over 10 bases. The germline gives CDR1 SNHLY, CDR2 FYNNEI. The CDR3 covers 17 residues. The V gene end was trimmed by 7 bases and the J gene end by 2 bases; junction bases not matched to a gene: 11. CDR3 region: CASIYGRTSGTKNIQYF. The DNA for the CDR3 is TGTGCCAGCATCTACGGACGGACTAGCGGTACCAAAAACATTCAGTACTTC.

The V and J genes are TRBV7-3 and TRBJ2-1; D is perhaps TRBD2 (6 bases). CDR3 size: 14 residues. Per the germline V gene, CDR1 is SGHTA and CDR2 is FQGTGA. V lost 4 bases and J lost 6, with 13 bases in between. The CDR3 is CASSSPGLPNEQFF. CDR3 bases: TGTGCCAGCAGCTCCCCGGGACTCCCCAATGAGCAGTTCTTC.

The DNA of the CDR3 is TGTGCCAGCAGTTTGACAGCTGGAAACACCATATATTTT. Encoded protein: CASSLTAGNTIYF. The chain has TRBV6-5 and TRBJ1-3, with D possibly TRBD1 on 5 matching bases. CDR3 length: 13 amino acids. The ends were cut back, 4 bases at V and 2 bases at J, with 6 bases in the middle. Germline V CDR1 and CDR2: MNHEY, SVGAGI.

CDR3: CASSPLAGSQETQYF. The CDR3 nucleotides read TGTGCCAGCAGCCCTTTAGCGGGTAGCCAAGAGACCCAGTACTTC. This sequence joins TRBV7-9 and TRBJ2-5, with TRBD2 matching over 7 bases. The CDR3 loop spans 15 amino acids. From germline, CDR1 is SEHNR and CDR2 FQNEAQ (reference sequence). With V trimmed by 5 bases and J by 1 base, 7 bases remained unmatched.

This chain connects TRBV18 to TRBJ1-2; possible D gene TRBD1, 6 bases. V shed 0 bases and J shed 7 bases, with 18 bases lying between them. The CDR3 covers 16 residues. Germline CDR1 KGHSH, CDR2 LQKENI. CDR3 residues: CASSPPAGGAVPGYTF. For the CDR3, the DNA is TGTGCCAGCTCACCACCCGCGGGGGGCGCAGTTCCTGGCTACACCTTC.

This chain connects TRBV9 to TRBJ2-2; 9 bases are shared with TRBD2. CDR3 length: 16 amino acids. Germline CDR1 is SGDLS and CDR2 is YYNGEE. The trim removed 0 bases at V and 4 bases at J, leaving 4 bases unmatched. The CDR3 loop is CASSVEGGRGTGELFF. CDR3 coding DNA: TGTGCCAGCAGCGTAGAGGGCGGGAGGGGCACCGGGGAGCTGTTTTTT.

The chain combines TRBV6-5 with TRBJ1-5; 8 nucleotides match TRBD1. CDR1 and CDR2 (germline): MNHEY, SVGAGI. This CDR3 spans 15 amino acids. Germline trimming cut 0 bases from V and 6 bases from J; bases unmatched to any gene: 4. The CDR3 DNA is TGTGCCAGCAGTTACTCCAGGGGGCGCGTTCAGCCCCAGCATTTT. It encodes CASSYSRGRVQPQHF.

V is TRBV7-3 and J is TRBJ2-5, with D hard to call. The CDR3 is 13 residues long. Per the germline V gene, CDR1 is SGHTA and CDR2 is FQGTGA. Between the trimmed V and J ends, which lost 5 bases and 1 base, there was a span of 8 bases. CDR3 residues: CASSIDIQETQYF. The CDR3 nucleotides are TGTGCCAGCAGCATTGACATCCAAGAGACCCAGTACTTC.

CDR3 bases: TGTGCCAGCAGAAGGGGGTATCAGCCCCAGCATTTT. Protein: CASRRGYQPQHF. This chain connects TRBV28 to TRBJ1-5, with D tentatively TRBD1 (6 bases). The length of the CDR3 is 12 residues. Germline values: CDR1 MDHEN, CDR2 SYDVKM. The V and J ends lost 6 bases and 5 bases respectively, with 8 bases between them.

The chain recombines TRBV4-3 with TRBJ2-2; D might be TRBD1 (6 bases). Germline CDR1 reads LGHNA; CDR2 reads YSLEER. With 0 bases removed from V and 3 bases from J, the gap between germline ends came to 8 bases. The CDR3 totals 15 residues. The CDR3 DNA is TGCGCCAGCAGCCAAGACAGGGGATACACCGGGGAGCTGTTTTTT. It codes for CASSQDRGYTGELFF.

V usage is TRBV19 and J usage is TRBJ1-2; no firm D call. Germline V gene data show CDR1 as LNHDA and CDR2 as SQIVND (reference sequence). Trimming removed 7 bases from V and 8 bases from J, with 20 bases in between. The CDR3 contains 14 residues. CDR3 amino acids: CASKDLEVPRGYTF. The CDR3 DNA follows: TGTGCCAGTAAGGATCTCGAAGTGCCGCGGGGCTACACCTTC.

The rearrangement joins TRBV28 to TRBJ2-1; TRBD2 aligns across 7 bases. Losses at the gene ends were 3 bases for V and 12 bases for J; bases not matched to a gene: 5. This CDR3 comprises 12 residues. Germline-derived CDR1 and CDR2 are MDHEN and SYDVKM. The CDR3, as DNA: TGTGCCAGCAGTTTGGGACTACCGCGGCAGTTCTTC. This encodes CASSLGLPRQFF.

The V gene is TRBV7-9, the J gene TRBJ1-6; 8 bases are a match to TRBD1. Germline V gives CDR1 SEHNR, CDR2 FQNEAQ (reference sequence). J lost 14 bases, V lost 4 bases, and 22 bases had no gene match. The CDR3 loop spans 18 amino acids. CDR3: CASSYDSRGRRSTAALHF. Written as DNA, the CDR3 is TGTGCCAGCAGCTATGATAGCAGGGGGCGCCGCTCCACGGCAGCCCTCCACTTT. Variable domain in full (rest from reference TRBV7-9 and TRBJ1-6): DTGVSQNPRHKITKRGQNVTFRCDPISEHNRLYWYRQTLGQGPEFLTYFQNEAQLEKSRLLSDRFSAERPKGSFSTLEIQRTEQGDSAMYLCASSYDSRGRRSTAALHFGNGTRLTVT.

The rearrangement joins TRBV21-1 to TRBJ2-5; the table's D call, TRBD1, has no DNA check behind it. TRBV21-1 is noted as a pseudogene. This CDR3 is built from 15 residues. The CDR3 nucleotides read TGTGCCAGCAGCACTCGACAGGGAATCCAAGAGACCCAGTACTTC. This codes for CASSTRQGIQETQYF.